These 32 T cell receptor beta chains were sequenced from one sample in a study of prognosis after radiotherapy for stage I lung cancer. The study amplified the TCR beta CDR3 region from genomic DNA. This amplification was carried out by two rounds of multiplex PCR. TRBV and TRBJ genes each had their own specific primers in first-round PCR. Each CDR3 protein gets one entry after TCRdb re-called the multiplex PCR reads with MiXCR. In the table there are about 36,000 distinct CDR3 sequences, around a third of which are singletons. Sample: PBMCs, taken before or after stereotactic body radiation therapy (not recorded which). Receptors were obtained from a donor aged 50 or older with non-small cell lung cancer.

A word on this clonotype: At one end, the junction sequence differs from germline, possibly due to a read error. The CDR3 reads CASSHLYGQFF. CDR3 nucleotide sequence: TGTGCCAGCAGTCACCTATATGGGCAGTTCTTT. The rearrangement uses TRBV28 and TRBJ2-5; D gene ambiguous. Germline V lookup: CDR1 MDHEN, CDR2 SYDVKM. This CDR3 comprises 11 residues.

Concerning this clonotype: A read error may explain this, as a much larger clone is one base away. The chain has TRBV6-5 and TRBJ2-4; TRBD1 might be the D (5 bases). The V end was cut by 2 bases, the J end by 2 bases, with 13 bases between. The length of the CDR3 is 16 residues. The V gene's germline CDR1 is MNHEY and CDR2 SVGAGI. The CDR3 loop is CASSYTGQLSKNIQYF. The DNA for the CDR3 is TGTGCCAGCAGTTACACCGGACAACTATCCAAAAACATTCAGTACTTC.

This clonotype occurred once. V and J are TRBV10-2 and TRBJ1-1, with D uncertain. Germline V gene data show CDR1 as WSHSY and CDR2 as SAAADI. This CDR3 spans 14 amino acids. The V end lost 7 bases, the J end lost 0 bases, and 12 bases lay between the germline ends. The CDR3 DNA follows: TGCGCCAGCATTGAAGACGGAATGAACACTGAAGCTTTCTTT. Amino acids: CASIEDGMNTEAFF.

The chain couples TRBV19 to TRBJ2-1; a possible D gene is TRBD2 (6 bases). V dropped 3 bases and J dropped 5 bases, with 14 bases sitting between them. This CDR3 region has 15 residues. Per germline, CDR1 LNHDA and CDR2 SQIVND (reference sequence). The CDR3 is CASSIRSGWDNEQFF. CDR3 nucleotide sequence: TGTGCCAGTAGTATTCGCAGCGGGTGGGACAATGAGCAGTTCTTC.

In regard to this clonotype: A much larger clone differs from this one at a single base, so this may be a read error. The chain links TRBV6-2 or TRBV6-3 to TRBJ1-1; TRBD1 is a possible D gene (5 bases). V was pared by 4 bases and J by 0 bases, with 9 bases between. This CDR3 spans 14 amino acids. Germline CDR1 MNHEY, CDR2 SVGEGT. CDR3 sequence: CASSWDAMNTEAFF. As DNA, the CDR3 is TGTGCCAGCAGTTGGGACGCGATGAACACTGAAGCTTTCTTT.

The table lists this clonotype with many counts. V gene TRBV29-1 combines with J gene TRBJ2-1; 7 bases line up with TRBD1. CDR3 length equals 12 residues. Germline V CDR1 and CDR2: SQVTM, ANQGSEA. The V and J ends lost 7 bases and 2 bases, in that order; junction bases with no gene match: 2. CDR3 region: CSGTGPYNEQFF. The CDR3 coding sequence is TGCAGCGGGACAGGACCCTACAATGAGCAGTTCTTC.

In this sample, this clonotype turned up once. A far larger clone lies a single base away; this is likely a read error. CDR3 residues: CAGSDRDRGAYGYTF. CDR3 nucleotides: TGTGCCGGCAGTGACCGTGACAGGGGGGCTTATGGCTACACCTTC. The J gene is TRBJ1-2, the V gene TRBV6-4; TRBD1 aligns across 9 bases. CDR1 is MRHNA, CDR2 SNTAGT, per germline. This CDR3 spans 15 amino acids.

This clonotype was counted many times. This chain links TRBV19 with TRBJ1-4; D is undetermined. Trimming shortened V by 6 bases and J by 4 bases, and 12 bases separated the two germline ends. The CDR3 length is 14 residues. Germline CDR1 is LNHDA and CDR2 is SQIVND (reference sequence). DNA for the CDR3: TGTGCCAGTAGGCCGACGGAACGTAATGAAAAACTGTTTTTT. This sequence encodes CASRPTERNEKLFF.

The sample holds many counts of this clonotype. The chain joins TRBV11-2 to TRBJ2-1; TRBD2 might be the D (5 bases). V lost 5 bases and J 9 bases, leaving 14 bases between the germline ends. This CDR3 contains 13 residues. Germline lookup yields CDR1 SGHAT and CDR2 FQNNGV. The CDR3 region is CASSPAGPGEQFF. The CDR3 bases are TGTGCCAGCAGCCCCGCGGGCCCAGGTGAGCAGTTCTTC.

This clonotype was seen at least ten times. The chain is built from TRBV7-9 and TRBJ2-7, with D tentatively TRBD1 (7 bases). Germline V gene lookup returns CDR1 SEHNR and CDR2 FQNEAQ (reference sequence). The ends were cut back, 5 bases at V and 4 bases at J, with 18 bases in the middle. CDR3 size: 15 residues. In DNA form, the CDR3 reads TGTGCCAGCAGCCCAGGGGGGACCCGGGGATACGAGCAGTACTTC. Translation gives CASSPGGTRGYEQYF.

V usage is TRBV6-5 and J usage is TRBJ2-6; TRBD1 matches at 8 bases. This CDR3 comprises 16 residues. V was pared by 4 bases and J by 4 bases, with 6 bases of the junction left unmatched. Germline CDR1 MNHEY, CDR2 SVGAGI. The chain's CDR3 is CASSSWGQVGANVLTF. The CDR3 bases are TGTGCCAGCAGTTCGTGGGGACAGGTCGGGGCCAACGTCCTGACTTTC.

This clonotype came up many times. CDR3 loop: CAWSALATHLNSYNEQFF. DNA for the CDR3: TGTGCCTGGAGTGCACTAGCGACCCACCTTAACTCCTACAATGAGCAGTTCTTC. The V gene is TRBV30, the J gene TRBJ2-1, with 7 positions matching TRBD2. Germline V gives CDR1 GTSNPN, CDR2 SVGIG (reference sequence). The junction had 12 bases not matched to a gene; V was cut back by 1 base and J by 0 bases. The CDR3 runs to 18 residues.

Turning to this clonotype: A read error may explain this, as a much larger clone is one base away. The genes are TRBV10-3 and TRBJ1-1; TRBD1 matches 10 bases. Trimming took 4 bases from V and 7 from J; bases not matched to a gene: 6. Germline CDR1 and CDR2: ENHRY and SYGVKD. This CDR3 spans 14 amino acids. CDR3 in amino acids: CAISVDRGSNEAFF. The CDR3 DNA sequence: TGTGCCATCAGTGTGGACAGGGGGTCCAATGAAGCTTTCTTT.

This clonotype was recorded once. The rearrangement joins TRBV4-1 to TRBJ1-5, with D perhaps TRBD1 (6 bases). There are 14 residues in the CDR3. The germline V gene has CDR1 MGHRA and CDR2 YSYEKL. The V end lost 0 bases, the J end lost 5 bases, and 8 bases lay between the germline ends. The CDR3 here is CASSQESGDQPQHF. In DNA, the CDR3 is TGCGCCAGCAGCCAAGAGTCAGGGGATCAGCCCCAGCATTTT.

The chain carries TRBV6-1 and TRBJ2-7; D is uncertain. This CDR3 has 16 residues. The V gene lost 1 base and the J gene lost 7 bases, with 20 bases spanning the gap. CDR1 and CDR2 (germline): MNHNS, SASEGT. DNA of the CDR3: TGTGCCAGCAGTGAAGAGCTGGGTCTCCGCGGCTATGAGCAGTACTTC. Amino acid sequence: CASSEELGLRGYEQYF.

This clonotype was seen just once. In nucleotides, the CDR3 is TGTGCCAGCAGATCGACAGGATACCTTGAAGCTTTCTTT. Protein sequence: CASRSTGYLEAFF. V gene TRBV6-1 combines with J gene TRBJ1-1, with a weak D call TRBD1 (6 bases). V was shortened by 6 bases and J by 7 bases, with 15 bases between the two germline ends. The CDR3 is 13 amino acids. CDR1 MNHNS and CDR2 SASEGT come from the germline V gene.

There are many counts of this clonotype. This sequence joins TRBV5-4 and TRBJ1-5; D possibly corresponds to TRBD1 (6 bases). Germline assignment: CDR1 SGHNT and CDR2 YYREEE (reference sequence). CDR3 length: 13 amino acids. Trimming removed 4 bases from V and 5 bases from J, with 10 bases in between. The CDR3 DNA follows: TGTGCCAGCAGCGCCGACAGGCATCAGCCCCAGCATTTT. It translates to CASSADRHQPQHF.

Notes on this clonotype: Since a far larger clone is one base different, this is likely a read error. CDR3 sequence reads: CASSYRLRAMSSYEQYF. CDR3 DNA sequence: TGTGCCAGCAGTTACAGGTTGAGAGCGATGAGTTCCTACGAGCAGTACTTC. The V and J genes are TRBV6-4 and TRBJ2-7; the D gene is possibly TRBD1 (5 bases). Trimming cost V 5 bases and J 1 base, with 21 bases left between them. Per the germline V gene, CDR1 is MRHNA and CDR2 is SNTAGT. The CDR3 sequence is 17 residues long.

Points on this clonotype: A much larger clone differs by one base, so this may be a read error. The chain employs TRBV10-2 and TRBJ2-7; 9 bases map to TRBD1. Germline V gives CDR1 WSHSY, CDR2 SAAADI. V shed 11 bases, J shed 8 bases, and the junction held 10 bases outside the gene matches. This CDR3 spans 12 amino acids. The CDR3 region is CAGSRDRDKQYF. DNA of the CDR3: TGCGCCGGTAGCCGGGACAGGGACAAGCAGTACTTC.

By frequency in the sample, this clonotype is medium-sized. The V and J genes are TRBV2 and TRBJ2-7; TRBD2 agrees at 7 bases. Trimming removed 7 bases from V and 4 bases from J; junction bases left unmatched: 13. This CDR3 contains 15 residues. Germline-derived CDR1 and CDR2 are SNHLY and FYNNEI. The CDR3 bases are TGTGCCAGCAAATGGAAGGCGGGGGATCTATACGAGCAGTACTTC. Translated, it gives CASKWKAGDLYEQYF.

This clonotype was seen at least ten times. The CDR3 nucleotides are TGTGCCAGCATCGACGGGACAGGGGCCCACGAGCAGTACTTC. It translates to CASIDGTGAHEQYF. The chain combines TRBV6-1 with TRBJ2-7; TRBD1 agrees at 10 bases. V shed 7 bases and J 5 bases; nucleotides not matched to a gene: 8. The length of the CDR3 is 14 residues. CDR1 MNHNS and CDR2 SASEGT come from the germline V gene.

The rearrangement joins TRBV6-2 or TRBV6-3 to TRBJ2-2; D might be TRBD1 (6 bases). Germline lookup yields CDR1 MNHEY and CDR2 SVGEGT. CDR3 length: 16 residues. Between the trimmed V and J ends, which lost 7 bases and 1 base, there was a span of 16 bases. This chain's CDR3 is CASKIFTGRNTGELFF. As DNA, the CDR3 is TGTGCCAGCAAAATCTTCACAGGGAGGAACACCGGGGAGCTGTTTTTT.

Turning to this clonotype: A much larger clone sits a single nucleotide away, making a read error possible. The chain carries TRBV10-3 and TRBJ1-2, with 7 bases aligning to TRBD1. CDR3 length equals 14 residues. J was trimmed by 6 bases and V by 5 bases; bases with no gene match: 9. CDR1 ENHRY and CDR2 SYGVKD come from the germline V gene. CDR3 DNA: TGTGCCATCAGTACCCAGACAGGGACCAATGGCTACACCTTC. It yields the protein CAISTQTGTNGYTF.

This clonotype was counted many times. The rearrangement uses TRBV18 and TRBJ1-1; D is perhaps TRBD1 (6 bases). The CDR3 is 15 residues long. Between the trimmed V and J ends, which lost 3 bases and 1 base, there was a span of 12 bases. Per the germline V gene, CDR1 is KGHSH and CDR2 is LQKENI. The CDR3 nucleotides read TGTGCCAGCTCACCGGCCGGGACATGGAACACTGAAGCTTTCTTT. Translating it yields CASSPAGTWNTEAFF.

This clonotype was seen many times. The rearrangement joins TRBV20-1 to TRBJ2-3; 8 bases align to TRBD2. With 5 bases clipped from V and 3 bases from J, the junction kept 4 bases outside the gene matches. CDR1 and CDR2 (germline): DFQATT, SNEGSKA (reference sequence). This CDR3 is 13 amino acids long. CDR3 coding DNA: TGCAGTGCTGTGGGACTAGTGACAGATACGCAGTATTTT. This sequence encodes CSAVGLVTDTQYF.

This clonotype came up once. A much larger clone sits a single nucleotide away, making a read error possible. The V call is TRBV7-2, the J call TRBJ2-5; D ambiguous. Germline assignment: CDR1 SGHTA and CDR2 FQGNSA. The CDR3 covers 13 residues. V lost 1 base and J 10 bases, leaving 13 bases between the germline ends. The CDR3 bases are TGTGCCAGCAGCTTAGTGGCCGCCGAAGACCAGTACTTC. It specifies CASSLVAAEDQYF.

This clonotype turned up a few times. The rearrangement joins TRBV5-6 to TRBJ2-3; weak D call: TRBD1 (6 bases). Germline assignment: CDR1 SGHDT and CDR2 YYEEEE. Trimming took 1 base from V and 2 from J, leaving 8 bases between them. CDR3 length: 14 amino acids. The DNA of the CDR3 is TGTGCCAGCAGCTTGACAGGGACCACAGATACGCAGTATTTT. Its protein is CASSLTGTTDTQYF.

In its sample, this clonotype was seen many times. The chain recombines TRBV20-1 with TRBJ1-5; D not certain. In germline, CDR1 is DFQATT, CDR2 SNEGSKA (reference sequence). The V gene lost 0 bases and the J gene lost 5 bases, with 14 bases spanning the gap. This CDR3 spans 15 amino acids. CDR3 nucleotide sequence: TGCAGTGCTAGAGATAACTGGAGTAGGGATCAGCCCCAGCATTTT. Encoded protein: CSARDNWSRDQPQHF.

This clonotype occurred many times. The DNA of the CDR3 is TGTGCCAGCAGTTTAGCTATTCCCGGGGCCAACGTCCTGACTTTC. Encoded protein: CASSLAIPGANVLTF. The chain has TRBV28 and TRBJ2-6, with D uncertain. This CDR3 has 15 residues. Germline V CDR1 and CDR2: MDHEN, SYDVKM. Trimming cost V 2 bases and J 4 bases, with 9 bases left between them.

As for this clonotype: A much larger clone differs from this one at a single base, so this may be a read error. The CDR3 bases are TGTGCCACTGCCCGTGGGGACATGGAGGACATTCAGTACTTC. This gives the protein CATARGDMEDIQYF. The chain carries TRBV6-1 and TRBJ2-4; D may be TRBD1 (6 bases). The germline gives CDR1 MNHNS, CDR2 SASEGT. V was cut by 10 bases and J by 8 bases, with 21 bases left in between. The CDR3 consists of 14 residues.

Comments on this clonotype: This likely reflects a read error, since a far larger clone is one base away. The chain uses TRBV7-2 and TRBJ2-2; TRBD1 is a possible D gene (6 bases). Germline loops: CDR1 SGHTA, CDR2 FQGNSA. The V gene lost 9 bases and the J gene lost 6 bases, with 14 bases spanning the gap. The CDR3 covers 13 residues. DNA for the CDR3: TGTGCCAGTAAGGGGACATGGGCCGGGGAGCTGTTTTTT. Its protein is CASKGTWAGELFF.

This clonotype was found many times. The J gene is TRBJ1-1, the V gene TRBV20-1; D not certain. CDR1 DFQATT and CDR2 SNEGSKA come from the germline V gene (reference sequence). V was clipped by 2 bases and J by 11 bases, with 15 bases between them. This CDR3 contains 12 residues. CDR3 protein: CSARRPGPGAFF. The CDR3 coding sequence is TGCAGTGCTAGAAGACCGGGCCCTGGGGCTTTCTTT.